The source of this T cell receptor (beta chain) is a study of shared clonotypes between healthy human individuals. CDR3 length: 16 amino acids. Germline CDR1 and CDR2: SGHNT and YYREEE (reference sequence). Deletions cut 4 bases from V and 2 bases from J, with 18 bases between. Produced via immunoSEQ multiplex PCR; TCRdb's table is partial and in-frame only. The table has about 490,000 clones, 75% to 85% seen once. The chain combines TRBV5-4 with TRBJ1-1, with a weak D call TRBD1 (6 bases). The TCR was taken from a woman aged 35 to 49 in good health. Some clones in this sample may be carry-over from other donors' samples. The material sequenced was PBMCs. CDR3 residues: CASSQGDTHTNTEAFF. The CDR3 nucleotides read TGTGCCAGCAGCCAAGGGGACACTCACACCAACACTGAAGCTTTCTTT.